This TCR beta chain was sequenced during a study of shared clonotypes between healthy human individuals. The wider study: Each donor's CD8 memory used one plate, CD8 naive two, each CD4 subset three. Findings and caveats of the study: Clonotypes shared by all four sorted-subset donors had higher generation probabilities than non-shared clonotypes.

TCRdb's copy holds only in-frame clones and misses some; the assay was immunoSEQ multiplex PCR. This sample carries a few million clones, approximately 93% of them seen once, and the ten largest clones take 0.39%. To note about this clone: Its specificity is not known.

In germline, CDR1 is MNHNY, CDR2 SVGAGI (reference sequence). V gave up 7 bases and J gave up 2 bases; unmatched junction bases: 7. CDR3 length: 15 residues. This chain joins TRBV6-6 and TRBJ2-7, with 11 bases matching TRBD2. The origin of this receptor is a young man in good health. Some clones in this sample may be carry-over from other donors' samples. Specimen: naive CD4+ T cells from PBMCs. Noted subset: CD45RA+ positively selected. CDR3: CASISLAGGPYEQYF. The CDR3 bases are TGTGCCAGCATCTCTCTAGCGGGAGGACCCTACGAGCAGTACTTC.